Presented here are 7 T cell receptor beta chains from one specimen sequenced in a study of T-cell reconstitution after alpha-beta-depleted transplantation in children. Unique molecular identifiers were built into the TCRbeta library. Each CDR3 protein gets one entry after TCRdb re-called the PCR reads with MiXCR. This sample carries over 150,000 distinct CDR3 sequences, approximately 12% of them seen once, and the ten largest clones take over 10%. This specimen consisted of PBMCs, obtained before TCRalphabeta/CD19-depleted stem cell transplant. The receptors stem from a boy aged 2 to 10 with acute myeloid leukemia, due to receive a stem cell transplant.

This clonotype was seen repeatedly, ten times or more. The rearrangement joins TRBV6-1 to TRBJ1-5; D is undetermined. Trimming cost V 5 bases and J 9 bases, with 26 bases left between them. Germline lookup yields CDR1 MNHNS and CDR2 SASEGT. This CDR3 spans 17 amino acids. In nucleotides, the CDR3 is TGTGCCAGCAGTCAAGACCTCGATGGCAGAGCCGGAGGGCCCCAGCATTTT. Amino acids: CASSQDLDGRAGGPQHF.

As DNA, the CDR3 is TGCAGTGCTAGAGGCGAGGGCTCCTATAATTCACCCCTCCACTTT. This encodes CSARGEGSYNSPLHF. The genes are TRBV20-1 and TRBJ1-6, with no clear D. There are 15 residues in the CDR3. From germline, CDR1 is DFQATT and CDR2 SNEGSKA (reference sequence). V was trimmed by 1 base and J by 0 bases, leaving 7 bases between them.

This clonotype was picked up many times. The chain has TRBV4-1 and TRBJ1-5, with unresolved D. This CDR3 has 15 residues. V lost 1 base and J 3 bases, leaving 10 bases between the germline ends. Germline lookup yields CDR1 MGHRA and CDR2 YSYEKL. CDR3 sequence reads: CASSQVPGHNQPQHF. CDR3 sequence (DNA): TGCGCCAGCAGCCAAGTTCCGGGCCACAATCAGCCCCAGCATTTT.

In this sample, this clonotype turned up a few times. V gene TRBV7-3 combines with J gene TRBJ2-1; no firm D call. V was clipped by 3 bases and J by 4 bases, with 16 bases between them. CDR3 length: 16 amino acids. Germline assignment: CDR1 SGHTA and CDR2 FQGTGA. The CDR3 coding sequence is TGTGCCAGCAGCTTGGGAAACAACCCTTTTTACAATGAGCAGTTCTTC. It translates to CASSLGNNPFYNEQFF.

This clonotype was detected ten times or more. The chain recombines TRBV24-1 with TRBJ2-5; D is perhaps TRBD2 (5 bases). This CDR3 spans 15 amino acids. Germline V gene data show CDR1 as KGHDR and CDR2 as SFDVKD. V was trimmed by 1 base and J by 1 base, leaving 9 bases between them. The CDR3 is CATSDFQDFQETQYF. CDR3 bases: TGTGCCACCAGTGATTTCCAGGACTTCCAAGAGACCCAGTACTTC.

The sample holds many counts of this clonotype. The chain is built from TRBV11-2 and TRBJ2-7, with D uncertain. V lost 1 base and J lost 7, with 8 bases in between. The CDR3 consists of 12 residues. Germline assignment: CDR1 SGHAT and CDR2 FQNNGV. The CDR3 here is CASSLGTEEQYV. The CDR3 coding sequence is TGTGCCAGCAGCTTAGGTACAGAAGAGCAGTACGTC.

Ten or more counts support this clonotype. V gene TRBV24-1 combines with J gene TRBJ1-2, with a tentative D call TRBD1 (5 bases). The germline V and J ends were trimmed by 5 bases and 4 bases, with 10 bases remaining between them. The CDR3 runs to 13 residues. Germline CDR1 KGHDR, CDR2 SFDVKD. CDR3 amino acids: CATSGGPFYGYTF. The CDR3, as DNA: TGTGCCACCAGTGGGGGACCGTTCTATGGCTACACCTTC.